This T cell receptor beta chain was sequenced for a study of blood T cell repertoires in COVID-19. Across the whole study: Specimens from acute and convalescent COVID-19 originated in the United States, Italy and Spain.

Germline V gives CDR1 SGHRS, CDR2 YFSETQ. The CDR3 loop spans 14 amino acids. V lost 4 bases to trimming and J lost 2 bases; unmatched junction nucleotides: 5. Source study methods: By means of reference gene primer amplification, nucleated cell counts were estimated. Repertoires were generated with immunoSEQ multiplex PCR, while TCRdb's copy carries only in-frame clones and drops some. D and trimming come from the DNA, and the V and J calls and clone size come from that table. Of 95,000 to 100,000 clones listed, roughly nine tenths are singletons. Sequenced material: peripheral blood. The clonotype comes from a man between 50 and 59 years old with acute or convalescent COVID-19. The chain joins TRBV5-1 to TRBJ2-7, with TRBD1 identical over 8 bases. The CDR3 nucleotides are TGCGCCAGCAGCCCCGGGACAGGTCCCTACGAGCAGTACTTC. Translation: CASSPGTGPYEQYF. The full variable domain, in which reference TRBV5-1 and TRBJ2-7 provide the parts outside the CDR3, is KAGVTQTPRYLIKTRGQQVTLSCSPISGHRSVSWYQQTPGQGLQFLFEYFSETQRNKGNFPGRFSGRQFSNSRSEMNVSTLELGDSALYLCASSPGTGPYEQYFGPGTRLTVT.